The TCR beta chain described here comes from a study of T cell responses to AZD1222 COVID-19 vaccine. Study-wide points: Receipt of two AZD1222 doses was followed by a rise in Spike-specific TCR breadth and depth.

Germline V CDR1 and CDR2: MNHEY, SVGAGI. Trimming pared 1 base from V and 5 bases from J, leaving 8 bases between. CDR3 length: 14 residues. This clone was picked up one time. What it binds is not known. Here immunoSEQ multiplex PCR was the method, and the copy in TCRdb shows in-frame clones only, minus some. The profile shows tens of thousands of clones, around 90% of them singletons. The starting material was peripheral blood, obtained 28 days after the second AZD1222 dose. The rearrangement joins TRBV6-5 to TRBJ1-4, with D unclear. The TCR originated in an adult who received the AZD1222 COVID-19 vaccine. CDR3 amino acids: CASSYYGENEKLFF. The DNA of the CDR3 is TGTGCCAGCAGTTACTATGGAGAGAATGAAAAACTGTTTTTT.